At least ten counts were recorded for the clone carrying this TCR beta chain. Healthy control samples came from blood bank volunteers in Maryland, USA. The sample comes from a study of neurological immune-mediated disorders. A single run covered 15-18 subjects with over 170 million TCR-beta sequences. TCRdb re-called the 5' RACE reads with MiXCR, one entry per CDR3 protein. The sample lists about 30,000 distinct CDR3 sequences; roughly 15% were seen once. This CDR3 comprises 16 residues. Trimming took 5 bases from V and 1 from J; bases not matched to a gene: 5. Germline CDR1 reads SGHTA; CDR2 reads FQGNSA.

The source material was PBMCs. This chain links TRBV7-2 with TRBJ2-3; 11 positions match TRBD2. This clonotype originated in a man between 65 and 80 years old in good health. The CDR3 sequence is CASSLVTSGGTDTQYF. In DNA form, the CDR3 reads TGTGCCAGCAGCCTAGTGACTAGCGGGGGCACAGATACGCAGTATTTT. The variable domain in full, with the rest retrieved from reference TRBV7-2 and TRBJ2-3, is GAGVSQSPSNKVTEKGKDVELRCDPISGHTALYWYRQSLGQGLEFLIYFQGNSAPDKSGLPSDRFSAERTGGSVSTLTIQRTQQEDSAVYLCASSLVTSGGTDTQYFGPGTRLTVL.